One and the same sample provided the 18 T cell receptor beta chains below, sequenced in a study of T cells expressing NK-cell markers. TCRdb re-called the 5' RACE reads and catalogs CDR3 proteins one per entry, DNA excluded. The listing contains some 340,000 distinct CDR3 sequences. The sequencing input was blood T cells: a sorted CD56 or NKG2C T cell subset, CD4+ or CD8+ T cells, or bulk PBMC T cells (not recorded which). The receptors were gathered from a man aged 18-70 years in good health.

The chain is built from TRBV18 and TRBJ1-5; TCRdb's D gene call, TRBD1, goes unchecked for lack of DNA. The CDR3 contains 18 residues. Looked up from germline, CDR1 is KGHSH and CDR2 is LQKENI. CDR3 residues: CASSQGDRISLSNQPQHF. Variable domain in full (rest from reference TRBV18 and TRBJ1-5): NAGVMQNPRHLVRRRGQEARLRCSPMKGHSHVYWYRQLPEEGLKFMVYLQKENIIDESGMPKERFSAEFPKEGPSILRIQQVVRGDSAAYFCASSQGDRISLSNQPQHFGDGTRLSIL.

The genes are TRBV2 and TRBJ2-3; with no DNA, the TCRdb D assignment of TRBD2 cannot be verified. Germline V lookup: CDR1 SNHLY, CDR2 FYNNEI. This CDR3 has 19 residues. The CDR3 sequence: CASSESPLAGVSRTDTQYF. Complete variable domain (other parts from reference TRBV2 and TRBJ2-3): EPEVTQTPSHQVTQMGQEVILRCVPISNHLYFYWYRQILGQKVEFLVSFYNNEISEKSEIFDDQFSVERPDGSNFTLKIRSTKLEDSAMYFCASSESPLAGVSRTDTQYFGPGTRLTVL.

The chain couples TRBV7-8 to TRBJ2-7. The germline V gene has CDR1 SGHVS and CDR2 FQNEAQ. The length of the CDR3 is 14 residues. CDR3 amino acids: CASSLTDGPYEQYF.

This chain uses TRBV7-2 with TRBJ2-3; without DNA, the TCRdb call of TRBD2 cannot be checked. CDR1 and CDR2 from the germline V gene are SGHTA and FQGNSA. This CDR3 contains 16 residues. The chain's CDR3 is CASSSDSAGGTDTQYF.

This chain connects TRBV18 to TRBJ2-7; the D gene TCRdb calls, TRBD2, cannot be checked with no DNA. Germline V gives CDR1 KGHSH, CDR2 LQKENI. The CDR3 length is 16 residues. The CDR3 loop reads CASSPSLGTSGFEQYF.

This chain joins TRBV3-1 and TRBJ1-2; the D call of TRBD1 rests on TCRdb alone, since no DNA is present to check it. CDR3 length: 15 residues. Germline V gives CDR1 LGHDT, CDR2 YNNKEL (reference sequence). The CDR3 region is CASSQSPGPLYGYTF.

The V and J genes are TRBV3-1 and TRBJ2-5. Germline V CDR1 and CDR2: LGHDT, YNNKEL (reference sequence). CDR3 length: 13 amino acids. The CDR3 here is CASSPTRLETQYF.

The genes are TRBV6-1 and TRBJ2-7; without DNA, the TCRdb call of TRBD2 cannot be checked. In germline, CDR1 is MNHNS, CDR2 SASEGT. The CDR3 covers 14 residues. CDR3: CASSTGTTNYEQYF.

The chain uses TRBV20-1 and TRBJ2-7; TCRdb selects TRBD1, and the lack of DNA leaves this call unchecked. The CDR3 loop spans 18 amino acids. From germline, CDR1 is DFQATT and CDR2 SNEGSKA (reference sequence). The CDR3: CSARNKGLGGVSSYEQYF.

The chain combines TRBV6-1 with TRBJ2-1; absent DNA, TCRdb's TRBD1 call cannot be checked. The CDR3 is made up of 14 amino acids. The V gene's germline CDR1 is MNHNS and CDR2 SASEGT. This CDR3 is CASSRGQGFDEQFF.

This chain joins TRBV7-8 and TRBJ2-3; TCRdb designates TRBD1, a call that cannot be tested without DNA. Germline V gene sequence: CDR1 SGHVS, CDR2 FQNEAQ. The CDR3 consists of 15 residues. Here the CDR3 reads CASSSDRGLADTQYF.

This chain uses TRBV18 with TRBJ1-1; TCRdb's assignment of TRBD1 cannot be checked, as there is no DNA. CDR1 and CDR2 (germline): KGHSH, LQKENI. This CDR3 is built from 16 residues. CDR3 amino acids: CASSPTGQGSNTEAFF. Looking up the rest from reference TRBV18 and TRBJ1-1 gives the full variable domain: NAGVMQNPRHLVRRRGQEARLRCSPMKGHSHVYWYRQLPEEGLKFMVYLQKENIIDESGMPKERFSAEFPKEGPSILRIQQVVRGDSAAYFCASSPTGQGSNTEAFFGQGTRLTVV.

This chain uses TRBV6-5 with TRBJ2-2; lacking DNA, the TRBD1 call made by TCRdb goes unchecked. This CDR3 spans 17 amino acids. Germline CDR1 MNHEY, CDR2 SVGAGI. This chain's CDR3 is CASSYSTGGAQAGELFF.

The J gene is TRBJ1-4, the V gene TRBV15; as DNA is missing, the TRBD1 call by TCRdb cannot be tested. Germline V lookup: CDR1 LNHNV, CDR2 YYDKDF (reference sequence). The CDR3 runs to 17 residues. The chain's CDR3 is CATSRGGGSATNEKLFF.

The chain employs TRBV6-5 and TRBJ2-1; absent DNA, TCRdb's TRBD1 call cannot be checked. The CDR3 consists of 13 residues. CDR1 is MNHEY, CDR2 SVGAGI, per germline. CDR3 amino acids: CASSYLQGSGQFF.

The CDR3 is CASSLGLDRISYEQYF. J is TRBJ2-7 and V is TRBV5-1; TCRdb lists TRBD1, though no DNA is available to test this call. The CDR3 sequence is 16 residues long. CDR1 and CDR2 from the germline V gene are SGHRS and YFSETQ.

CDR3 sequence reads: CASSDRGAEAFF. The V gene is TRBV25-1, the J gene TRBJ1-1; TCRdb picks TRBD1, but there is no DNA to check that call. This CDR3 region has 12 residues. In germline, CDR1 is MGHDK, CDR2 SYGVNS.

This chain uses TRBV12-3 or TRBV12-4 with TRBJ2-5; TCRdb proposes TRBD1, but this gene call is untestable without DNA. CDR3 size: 14 residues. The CDR3 reads CASSGAGGLETQYF.